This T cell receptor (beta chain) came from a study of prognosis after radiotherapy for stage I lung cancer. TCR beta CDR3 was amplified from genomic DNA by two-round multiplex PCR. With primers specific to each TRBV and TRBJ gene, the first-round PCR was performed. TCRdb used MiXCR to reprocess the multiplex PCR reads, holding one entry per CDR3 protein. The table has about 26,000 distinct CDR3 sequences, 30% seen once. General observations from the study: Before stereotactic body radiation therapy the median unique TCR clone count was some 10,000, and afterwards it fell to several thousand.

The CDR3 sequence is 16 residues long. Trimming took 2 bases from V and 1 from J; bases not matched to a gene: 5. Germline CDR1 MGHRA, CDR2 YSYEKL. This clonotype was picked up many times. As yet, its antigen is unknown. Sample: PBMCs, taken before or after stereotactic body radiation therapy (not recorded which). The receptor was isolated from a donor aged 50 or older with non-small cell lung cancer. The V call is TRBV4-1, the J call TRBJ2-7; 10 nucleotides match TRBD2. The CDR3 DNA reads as TGCGCCAGCAGCCAACCCGGGACTAGCGTATCCTACGAGCAGTACTTC. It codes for CASSQPGTSVSYEQYF.